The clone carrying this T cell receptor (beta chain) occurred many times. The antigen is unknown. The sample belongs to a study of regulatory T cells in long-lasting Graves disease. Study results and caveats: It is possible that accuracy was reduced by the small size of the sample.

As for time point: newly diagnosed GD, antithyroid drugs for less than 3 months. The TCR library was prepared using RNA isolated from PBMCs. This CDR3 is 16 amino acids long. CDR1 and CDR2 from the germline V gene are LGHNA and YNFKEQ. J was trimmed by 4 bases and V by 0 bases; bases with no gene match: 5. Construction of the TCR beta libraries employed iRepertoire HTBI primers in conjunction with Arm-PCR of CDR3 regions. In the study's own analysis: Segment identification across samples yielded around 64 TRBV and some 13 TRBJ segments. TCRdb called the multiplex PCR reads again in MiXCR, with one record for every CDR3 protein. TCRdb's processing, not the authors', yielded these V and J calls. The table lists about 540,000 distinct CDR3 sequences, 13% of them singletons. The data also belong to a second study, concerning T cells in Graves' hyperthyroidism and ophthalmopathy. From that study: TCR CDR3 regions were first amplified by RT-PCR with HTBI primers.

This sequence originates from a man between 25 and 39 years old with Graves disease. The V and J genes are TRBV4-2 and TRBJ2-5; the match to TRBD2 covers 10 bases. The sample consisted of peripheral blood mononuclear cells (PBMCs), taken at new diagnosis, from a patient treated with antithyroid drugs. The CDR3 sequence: CASSQEASGSLETQYF. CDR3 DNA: TGTGCCAGCAGCCAAGAAGCTAGCGGGAGCTTAGAGACCCAGTACTTC.